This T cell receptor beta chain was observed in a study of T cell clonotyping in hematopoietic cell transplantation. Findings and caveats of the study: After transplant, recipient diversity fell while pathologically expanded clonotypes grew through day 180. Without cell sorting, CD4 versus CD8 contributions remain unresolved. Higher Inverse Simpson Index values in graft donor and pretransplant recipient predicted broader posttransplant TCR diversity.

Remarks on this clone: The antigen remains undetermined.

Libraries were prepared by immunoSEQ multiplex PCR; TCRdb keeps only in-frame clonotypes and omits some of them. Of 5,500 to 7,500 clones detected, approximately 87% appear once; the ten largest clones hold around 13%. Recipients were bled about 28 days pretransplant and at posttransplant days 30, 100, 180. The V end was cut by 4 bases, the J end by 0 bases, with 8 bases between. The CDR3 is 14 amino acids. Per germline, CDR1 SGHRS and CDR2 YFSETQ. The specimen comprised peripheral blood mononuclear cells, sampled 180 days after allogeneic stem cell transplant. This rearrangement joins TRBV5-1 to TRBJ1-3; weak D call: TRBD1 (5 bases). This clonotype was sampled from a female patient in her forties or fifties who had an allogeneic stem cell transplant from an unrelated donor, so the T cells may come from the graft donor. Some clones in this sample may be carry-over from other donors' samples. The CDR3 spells CASSLRGSGNTIYF. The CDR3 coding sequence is TGCGCCAGCAGCCTAAGGGGCTCTGGAAACACCATATATTTT. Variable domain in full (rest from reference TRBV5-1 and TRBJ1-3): KAGVTQTPRYLIKTRGQQVTLSCSPISGHRSVSWYQQTPGQGLQFLFEYFSETQRNKGNFPGRFSGRQFSNSRSEMNVSTLELGDSALYLCASSLRGSGNTIYFGEGSWLTVV.